Below, 21 T cell receptor beta chains from the same sample are listed, as sequenced in a study of shared clonotypes between healthy human individuals. It was CD45RO-negative cells, positively selected for CCR7, that made up naive CD8 cells, with terminally differentiated effector memory CD45RA+ cells excluded. Sequenced by immunoSEQ multiplex PCR; TCRdb stores in-frame clones only, minus some. Of under 600,000 clones in the sample, about 98% were seen once. Sequencing used naive CD8+ T cells sorted from blood. Receptor source: a man younger than 45 in good health.

Concerning this clone itself: The junction shows a germline mismatch at one end, possibly a read error. V is TRBV5-5 and J is TRBJ1-5; the D is unclear. CDR1 and CDR2 from the germline V gene are SGHKS and YYEKEE (reference sequence). The CDR3 runs 14 residues. As DNA, the CDR3 is TGTGCCAGCAACTTGGGCGACAGCAATCAGCCCCAGCATTTT. This translates into CASNLGDSNQPQHF.

This chain links TRBV7-9 with TRBJ2-7, with D unclear. CDR3 length: 16 residues. Germline-derived CDR1 and CDR2 are SEHNR and FQNEAQ (reference sequence). V lost 5 bases and J lost 0, with 17 bases in between. CDR3 DNA sequence: TGTGCCAGCAGCCGGCCGTCGGCAGGCGTCTCCTACGAGCAGTACTTC. Translating it yields CASSRPSAGVSYEQYF.

The chain carries TRBV10-2 and TRBJ2-5, with TRBD2 matching over 12 bases. The length of the CDR3 is 15 residues. Germline V gene sequence: CDR1 WSHSY, CDR2 SAAADI. V was clipped by 5 bases and J by 5 bases; unmatched bases: 6. The CDR3 nucleotides read TGCGCCAGCAGTAGACTAGCGGGAGAGGGGGAGACCCAGTACTTC. As protein: CASSRLAGEGETQYF.

The genes are TRBV11-2 and TRBJ2-3; D perhaps matches TRBD1 (5 bases). V was cut by 5 bases and J by 2 bases, with 17 bases left in between. This CDR3 has 16 residues. Germline assignment: CDR1 SGHAT and CDR2 FQNNGV. CDR3 amino acids: CASSPRQSWVTDTQYF. The CDR3 region has the DNA TGTGCCAGCAGCCCACGACAGAGTTGGGTCACAGATACGCAGTATTTT.

The genes are TRBV27 and TRBJ1-5, with D perhaps matching TRBD1 (6 bases). Germline assignment: CDR1 MNHEY and CDR2 SMNVEV (reference sequence). V gave up 3 bases and J gave up 0 bases, with 15 bases separating them. The CDR3 contains 17 residues. The CDR3 sequence is CASSFLARGSSNQPQHF. The CDR3 nucleotides are TGTGCCAGCAGTTTTTTGGCAAGGGGGTCTAGCAATCAGCCCCAGCATTTT.

The chain joins TRBV7-2 to TRBJ2-7, with 11 bases identical to TRBD2. Germline assignment: CDR1 SGHTA and CDR2 FQGNSA. This CDR3 has 16 amino acids. Losses at the gene ends were 5 bases for V and 3 bases for J; bases not matched to a gene: 9. Here the CDR3 DNA reads TGTGCCAGCAGCCCGGGACGACTAGCGGGATTCTACGAGCAGTACTTC. It encodes CASSPGRLAGFYEQYF.

The chain carries TRBV7-9 and TRBJ1-1, with a tentative D call TRBD1 (6 bases). V dropped 3 bases and J dropped 1 base, with 12 bases sitting between them. CDR1 SEHNR and CDR2 FQNEAQ come from the germline V gene (reference sequence). CDR3 size: 15 residues. The CDR3 region has the DNA TGTGCCAGCAGCTTTACGGGACACCAGAACACTGAAGCTTTCTTT. Translation gives CASSFTGHQNTEAFF.

V and J are TRBV7-9 and TRBJ2-7; D gene uncertain. The V gene lost 5 bases and the J gene lost 3 bases, with 17 bases spanning the gap. CDR1 is SEHNR and CDR2 is FQNEAQ in the germline V gene (reference sequence). This CDR3 comprises 15 residues. In DNA, the CDR3 is TGTGCCAGCAGCCCCCCTCTTACAGCGAGCTACGAGCAGTACTTC. It is translated as CASSPPLTASYEQYF. Together with reference TRBV7-9 and TRBJ2-7, the CDR3 gives the full variable domain: DTGVSQNPRHKITKRGQNVTFRCDPISEHNRLYWYRQTLGQGPEFLTYFQNEAQLEKSRLLSDRFSAERPKGSFSTLEIQRTEQGDSAMYLCASSPPLTASYEQYFGPGTRLTVT.

This clone was observed a single time. This rearrangement joins TRBV27 to TRBJ2-7; D gene ambiguous. V lost 5 bases and J lost 1, with 18 bases in between. The germline V gene has CDR1 MNHEY and CDR2 SMNVEV (reference sequence). The CDR3 has 16 residues. CDR3 sequence reads: CASSASVGSISYEQYF. In DNA, the CDR3 is TGTGCCAGCAGTGCCTCCGTGGGTTCCATTTCCTACGAGCAGTACTTC.

The V and J genes are TRBV27 and TRBJ2-7, with TRBD2 identical over 7 bases. Germline trimming cut 2 bases from V and 4 bases from J; bases unmatched to any gene: 5. The CDR3 has 14 amino acids. Germline V gene data show CDR1 as MNHEY and CDR2 as SMNVEV (reference sequence). CDR3 region: CASSLLAAPYEQYF. The CDR3 DNA is TGTGCCAGCAGTTTACTAGCGGCACCTTACGAGCAGTACTTC.

The rearrangement uses TRBV7-8 and TRBJ2-1; 9 nucleotides match TRBD2. V lost 1 base and J lost 7; bases outside the gene matches: 8. This CDR3 is built from 16 residues. Germline V gene data show CDR1 as SGHVS and CDR2 as FQNEAQ. The CDR3 loop is CASSLVVAGVDNEQFF. The CDR3 DNA reads TGTGCCAGCAGCTTAGTAGTAGCGGGAGTTGATAATGAGCAGTTCTTC.

This clone was counted a few times. The genes are TRBV29-1 and TRBJ1-4; TRBD1 matches 7 bases. This CDR3 has 14 amino acids. V lost 3 bases to trimming and J lost 5 bases; unmatched junction nucleotides: 6. CDR1 is SQVTM, CDR2 ANQGSEA, per germline. As DNA, the CDR3 is TGCAGCGTTGATCTGACAGGGCAGAATGAAAAACTGTTTTTT. The encoded protein is CSVDLTGQNEKLFF. Combining the CDR3 with reference TRBV29-1 and TRBJ1-4 gives the whole variable domain SAVISQKPSRDICQRGTSLTIQCQVDSQVTMMFWYRQQPGQSLTLIATANQGSEATYESGFVIDKFPISRPNLTFSTLTVSNMSPEDSSIYLCSVDLTGQNEKLFFGSGTQLSVL.

The genes are TRBV27 and TRBJ2-7; 10 bases line up with TRBD2. CDR1 and CDR2 from the germline V gene are MNHEY and SMNVEV (reference sequence). CDR3 size: 14 residues. Unmatched junction bases numbered 7, after V lost 6 bases and J lost 5 bases. The CDR3 DNA sequence: TGTGCCAGCAGGATTAGCGGGAGGAGCAACGAGCAGTACTTC. Translation gives CASRISGRSNEQYF.

In the case of this clone: At one end the junction does not follow the germline gene, possibly because of a read error. The sample holds other DNA sequences that translate to the same CDR3. The rearrangement uses TRBV7-6 and TRBJ2-1; D gene uncertain. This CDR3 comprises 13 residues. Per the germline V gene, CDR1 is SGHVS and CDR2 is FNYEAQ. CDR3 sequence reads: CASSSRTYDEQFF. The DNA of the CDR3 is TGTGCCAGCAGCTCTCGGACCTACGATGAGCAGTTCTTC.

This rearrangement joins TRBV27 to TRBJ2-7, with 7 positions matching TRBD1. Trimming took 6 bases from V and 1 from J; bases not matched to a gene: 3. The CDR3 loop spans 13 amino acids. Germline CDR1 is MNHEY and CDR2 is SMNVEV (reference sequence). The CDR3 DNA follows: TGTGCCAGCAGGCACAGGGGTTCCTACGAGCAGTACTTC. It is translated as CASRHRGSYEQYF.

The rearrangement uses TRBV7-9 and TRBJ2-1; 9 bases align to TRBD2. Looked up from germline, CDR1 is SEHNR and CDR2 is FQNEAQ (reference sequence). Trimming at V came to 2 bases and at J to 3 bases, leaving 5 bases not matched to a gene. The CDR3 totals 16 residues. This CDR3 reads CASSLTAGGLYNEQFF. The CDR3 region has the DNA TGTGCCAGCAGCTTAACGGCGGGAGGGCTCTACAATGAGCAGTTCTTC.

This chain joins TRBV19 and TRBJ2-3; D gene uncertain. CDR3 length: 14 amino acids. The V and J ends lost 8 bases and 2 bases respectively, with 14 bases between them. Germline V lookup: CDR1 LNHDA, CDR2 SQIVND (reference sequence). This CDR3 is CASSYNSYTDTQYF. CDR3 DNA sequence: TGTGCCAGTTCTTATAACAGTTACACAGATACGCAGTATTTT.

J is TRBJ2-3 and V is TRBV6-5; 10 positions agree with TRBD2. This CDR3 is built from 15 residues. Germline assignment: CDR1 MNHEY and CDR2 SVGAGI. V gave up 8 bases and J gave up 6 bases; unmatched junction bases: 11. The CDR3 nucleotides read TGTGCCAGCCGGTCCCTAGCGGGAGTGACGGATACGCAGTATTTT. Translated, it gives CASRSLAGVTDTQYF.

The chain is built from TRBV15 and TRBJ2-3, with TRBD1 as a possible D gene (6 bases). The CDR3 is 16 residues long. The V end lost 5 bases, the J end lost 0 bases, and 15 bases lay between the germline ends. CDR1 and CDR2 (germline): LNHNV, YYDKDF (reference sequence). Written as DNA, the CDR3 is TGTGCCACCAGCTTCCACAGGGACAAGAGCACAGATACGCAGTATTTT. Its protein product is CATSFHRDKSTDTQYF.

This clone was observed once. This rearrangement joins TRBV29-1 to TRBJ2-7; 9 bases agree with TRBD2. Trimming at V came to 3 bases and at J to 2 bases, leaving 2 bases not matched to a gene. Per the germline V gene, CDR1 is SQVTM and CDR2 is ANQGSEA. This CDR3 region has 13 residues. CDR3 nucleotide sequence: TGCAGCGTTGATAGCGGGGGAACCTACGAGCAGTACTTC. Its protein product is CSVDSGGTYEQYF.

The chain couples TRBV6-6 to TRBJ2-5; possibly TRBD2 for D (6 bases). There are 13 residues in the CDR3. CDR1 MNHNY and CDR2 SVGAGI come from the germline V gene (reference sequence). Trimming stripped 6 bases from V and 5 bases from J, with 13 bases between. In DNA, the CDR3 is TGTGCCAGCAGCCTCGATGGGGGGGAGACCCAGTACTTC. Protein product: CASSLDGGETQYF.